One TCR beta chain is described in this entry. Its cognate antigen is unknown. A much larger clone lies one base from this, so it may be a read error. The V and J ends lost 6 bases and 0 bases respectively, with 15 bases between them. Per germline, CDR1 MNHEY and CDR2 SVGEGT. The CDR3 loop spans 17 amino acids. This specimen comes from a study of blood T cells in healthy people across ages. Findings and limits, study-wide: A roughly linear fall in TCR beta diversity per million T cells was seen with increasing age.

Combining a sample-barcoded 5' primer with a J-beta primer mix, a second PCR ran for about 7 to 12 cycles. TCRdb used MiXCR to reprocess the 5' RACE reads, holding one entry per CDR3 protein. Of around 900,000 distinct CDR3 sequences in the sample, around 28% were seen once. The TCR originated in an elderly woman in good health. The chain combines TRBV6-2 or TRBV6-3 with TRBJ1-6; unclear D gene. What was sequenced was blood. The CDR3 DNA sequence: TGTGCCAGCAGCCTTACTACAAGCAGCTCCTATAATTCACCCCTCCACTTT. Amino acid sequence: CASSLTTSSSYNSPLHF.